This T cell receptor (beta chain) came from a study of T cells after yellow fever vaccination. By 5'RACE template switching, TCR cDNA was produced, with a universal primer site and UMIs added in the process. In TCRdb, the 5' RACE reads were re-called with MiXCR into one record per CDR3 protein. The sample lists hundreds of thousands of distinct CDR3 sequences, approximately 19% occurring once. Study-level points and caveats: FACS-sorted repertoires could harbor abundant contaminating bulk-population clonotypes. Overlap between CD4 and CD8 compartments was detected for a small share of clonotypes. Weaker overall, the secondary response nonetheless peaked faster (day 5 versus 15).

There are 13 residues in the CDR3. The germline V gene encodes CDR1 MNHEY and CDR2 SVGEGT. Trimming left V 6 bases short and J 7 bases short, with 13 bases between. In regard to this clonotype: Antigen specificity is unknown.

The TCR sequence derives from a man aged 18 to 29 who received the YFV17D yellow fever vaccine. This specimen consisted of PBMCs, obtained before the yellow fever booster vaccination. V and J are TRBV6-2 or TRBV6-3 and TRBJ2-4; a possible D gene is TRBD1 (6 bases). This CDR3 reads CASSSGTWNIQYF. The CDR3 nucleotides read TGTGCCAGCAGCTCCGGGACATGGAACATTCAGTACTTC.